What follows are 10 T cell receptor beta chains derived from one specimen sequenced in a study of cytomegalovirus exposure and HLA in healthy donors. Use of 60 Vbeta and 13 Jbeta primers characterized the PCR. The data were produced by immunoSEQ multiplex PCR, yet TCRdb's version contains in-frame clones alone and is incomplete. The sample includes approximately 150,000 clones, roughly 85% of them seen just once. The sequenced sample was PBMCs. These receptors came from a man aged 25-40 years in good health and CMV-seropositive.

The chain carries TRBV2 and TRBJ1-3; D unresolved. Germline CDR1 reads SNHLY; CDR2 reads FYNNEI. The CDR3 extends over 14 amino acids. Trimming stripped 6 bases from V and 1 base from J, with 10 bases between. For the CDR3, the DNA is TGTGCCAGCAGGCTGACTCCTTCTGGAAACACCATATATTTT. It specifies CASRLTPSGNTIYF.

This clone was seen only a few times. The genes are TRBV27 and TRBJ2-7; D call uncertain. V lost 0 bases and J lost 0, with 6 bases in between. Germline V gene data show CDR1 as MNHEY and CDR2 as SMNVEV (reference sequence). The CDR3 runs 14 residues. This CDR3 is CASSLSSLSYEQYF. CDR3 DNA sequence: TGTGCCAGCAGTTTATCATCCCTCTCCTACGAGCAGTACTTC.

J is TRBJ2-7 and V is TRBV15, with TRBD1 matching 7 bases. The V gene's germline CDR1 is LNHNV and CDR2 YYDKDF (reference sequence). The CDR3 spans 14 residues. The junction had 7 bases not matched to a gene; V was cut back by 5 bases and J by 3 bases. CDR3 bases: TGTGCCACCAGCGCCGGGACAGAGATCTACGAGCAGTACTTC. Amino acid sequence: CATSAGTEIYEQYF.

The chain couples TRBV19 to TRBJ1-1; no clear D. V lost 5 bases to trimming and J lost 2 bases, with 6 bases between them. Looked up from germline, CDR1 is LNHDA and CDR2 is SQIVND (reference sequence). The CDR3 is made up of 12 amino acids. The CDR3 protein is CASSPSNTEAFF. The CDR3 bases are TGTGCCAGTAGTCCCTCCAACACTGAAGCTTTCTTT.

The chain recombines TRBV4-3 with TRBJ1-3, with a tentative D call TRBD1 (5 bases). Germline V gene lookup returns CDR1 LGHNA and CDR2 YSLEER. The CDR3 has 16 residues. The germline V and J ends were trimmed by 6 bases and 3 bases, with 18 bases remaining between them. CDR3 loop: CASSQSAGISGNTIYF. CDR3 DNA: TGCGCCAGCAGTCAAAGCGCAGGGATTAGTGGAAACACCATATATTTT.

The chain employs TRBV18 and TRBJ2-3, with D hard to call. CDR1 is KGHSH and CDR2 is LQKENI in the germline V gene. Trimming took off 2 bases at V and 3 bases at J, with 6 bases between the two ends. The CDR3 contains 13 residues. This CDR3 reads CASSPSSTDTQYF. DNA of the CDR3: TGTGCCAGCTCACCAAGTAGTACAGATACGCAGTATTTT.

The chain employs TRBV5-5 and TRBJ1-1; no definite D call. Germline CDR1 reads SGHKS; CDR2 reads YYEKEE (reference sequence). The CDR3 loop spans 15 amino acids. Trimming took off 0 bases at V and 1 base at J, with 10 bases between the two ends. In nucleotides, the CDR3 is TGTGCCAGCAGCTTGGGGGTCGCGGGGAACACTGAAGCTTTCTTT. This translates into CASSLGVAGNTEAFF.

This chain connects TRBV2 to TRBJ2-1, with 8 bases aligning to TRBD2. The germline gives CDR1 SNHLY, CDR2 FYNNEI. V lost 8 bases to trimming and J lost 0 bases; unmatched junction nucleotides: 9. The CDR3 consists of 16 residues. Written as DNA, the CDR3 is TGTGCCAGCGGCGGGAGGCTTAGTTCCTCCTACAATGAGCAGTTCTTC. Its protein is CASGGRLSSSYNEQFF.

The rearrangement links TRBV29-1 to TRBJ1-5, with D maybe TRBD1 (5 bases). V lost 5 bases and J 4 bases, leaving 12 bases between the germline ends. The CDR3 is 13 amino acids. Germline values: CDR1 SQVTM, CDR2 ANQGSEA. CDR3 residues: CSVRDSGNQPQHF. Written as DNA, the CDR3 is TGCAGCGTTCGTGACAGTGGGAATCAGCCCCAGCATTTT.

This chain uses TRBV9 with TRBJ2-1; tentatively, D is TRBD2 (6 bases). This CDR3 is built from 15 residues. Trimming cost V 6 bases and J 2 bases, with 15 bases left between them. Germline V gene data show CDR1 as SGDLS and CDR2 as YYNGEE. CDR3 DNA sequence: TGTGCCAGCACCCCCGGGAGCAATCCCTACAATGAGCAGTTCTTC. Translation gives CASTPGSNPYNEQFF.